The sequence of this T cell receptor beta chain was determined in a study of blood T cell repertoires in COVID-19. Across the study: Samples taken during acute and convalescent COVID-19 were collected in the United States, Italy and Spain. T cells, B-cell-depleted T cells, or PBMCs provided the cDNA or gDNA that served as material.

Germline V lookup: CDR1 GTSNPN, CDR2 SVGIG (reference sequence). The CDR3 loop spans 13 amino acids. Trimming removed 1 base from V and 1 base from J, with 7 bases in between. TCRdb's copy holds only in-frame clones and misses some; the assay was immunoSEQ multiplex PCR. The sample has tens of thousands of clones; around four fifths are singletons. Sequencing used peripheral blood. The rearrangement uses TRBV30 and TRBJ1-2; D is possibly TRBD1 (6 bases). The source of this sequence is an elderly man with acute or convalescent COVID-19. The CDR3 DNA reads as TGTGCCTGGAGTGACAGGGATAACTATGGCTACACCTTC. As protein: CAWSDRDNYGYTF. The full variable domain, with the rest looked up from reference TRBV30 and TRBJ1-2, is SQTIHQWPATLVQPVGSPLSLECTVEGTSNPNLYWYRQAAGRGLQLLFYSVGIGQISSEVPQNLSASRPQDRQFILSSKKLLLSDSGFYLCAWSDRDNYGYTFGSGTRLTVV.